The 30 T cell receptor beta chains presented below share a single source sample, sequenced in a study of blood T cell repertoires in COVID-19. Only in-frame clones appear in the TCRdb table, and some are missing; sequencing was by immunoSEQ multiplex PCR. The table lists around 250,000 clones, about 91% of them singletons. Sequenced input: PBMCs or T cells enriched from blood (not recorded which). The receptors come from a woman aged 40 to 50 with acute COVID-19.

The chain is built from TRBV24-1 and TRBJ2-1; 7 nucleotides line up with TRBD2. This CDR3 contains 14 residues. V shed 6 bases and J 8 bases; nucleotides not matched to a gene: 9. Germline loops: CDR1 KGHDR, CDR2 SFDVKD. CDR3 region: CATSPLRGEDEQFF. As DNA, the CDR3 is TGTGCCACCAGTCCCCTCCGGGGGGAAGATGAGCAGTTCTTC.

This sequence joins TRBV5-1 and TRBJ2-2; D uncertain. CDR3 length equals 15 residues. With 1 base removed from V and 1 base from J, the gap between germline ends came to 8 bases. Germline V lookup: CDR1 SGHRS, CDR2 YFSETQ. The CDR3: CASSLRVGNTGELFF. CDR3 nucleotide sequence: TGCGCCAGCAGCTTGCGGGTCGGGAACACCGGGGAGCTGTTTTTT.

The gene calls are TRBV27 and TRBJ2-7; 10 bases match TRBD1. The CDR3 has 17 residues. After removal of 5 bases from V and 4 bases from J, the junction contained 14 bases not matched to a gene. CDR1 and CDR2 (germline): MNHEY, SMNVEV (reference sequence). CDR3 bases: TGTGCCAGCAGTATTCACCCGCCGGGACAGGGGATGTACGAGCAGTACTTC. Its protein is CASSIHPPGQGMYEQYF.

The chain is built from TRBV15 and TRBJ1-1; possible D gene TRBD1, 5 bases. CDR1 is LNHNV, CDR2 YYDKDF, per germline (reference sequence). Trimming cost V 1 base and J 6 bases, with 12 bases left between them. The CDR3 has 14 amino acids. The DNA of the CDR3 is TGTGCCACCAGCAGAGGCGGGGGGGAATCTGAAGCTTTCTTT. It is translated as CATSRGGGESEAFF.

V and J are TRBV10-2 and TRBJ1-6, with D uncertain. The CDR3 consists of 13 residues. The V gene lost 4 bases and the J gene lost 8 bases, with 9 bases spanning the gap. Germline lookup yields CDR1 WSHSY and CDR2 SAAADI. The CDR3 DNA reads TGCGCCAGCAGTGTGGTGGAGGATTCACCCCTCCACTTT. It encodes CASSVVEDSPLHF.

The chain recombines TRBV28 with TRBJ2-3, with TRBD2 identical over 7 bases. This CDR3 comprises 17 residues. J lost 0 bases, V lost 3 bases, and 9 bases had no gene match. The germline gives CDR1 MDHEN, CDR2 SYDVKM. In nucleotides, the CDR3 is TGTGCCAGCAGTTTTTCTGCTAGCGGATCTAGCACAGATACGCAGTATTTT. Translating gives CASSFSASGSSTDTQYF.

J is TRBJ1-3 and V is TRBV18; D not certain. Per the germline V gene, CDR1 is KGHSH and CDR2 is LQKENI. CDR3 size: 17 residues. V shed 6 bases and J shed 0 bases, with 18 bases lying between them. CDR3 DNA: TGTGCCAGCTCTCCAGCAGCGACGGGTATCTCTGGAAACACCATATATTTT. It yields the protein CASSPAATGISGNTIYF.

The V and J genes are TRBV11-1 and TRBJ1-1, with D perhaps TRBD1 (6 bases). The V gene's germline CDR1 is SGHAT and CDR2 FQDESV (reference sequence). This CDR3 is built from 13 residues. Between the trimmed V and J ends, which lost 1 base and 7 bases, there was a span of 10 bases. This CDR3 is CASSLEGRGEAFF. In DNA, the CDR3 is TGTGCCAGCAGCTTAGAAGGCAGGGGTGAAGCTTTCTTT. The full variable domain, rest sourced from reference TRBV11-1 and TRBJ1-1, is EAEVAQSPRYKITEKSQAVAFWCDPISGHATLYWYRQILGQGPELLVQFQDESVVDDSQLPKDRFSAERLKGVDSTLKIQPAELGDSAMYLCASSLEGRGEAFFGQGTRLTVV.

V and J are TRBV5-6 and TRBJ2-5; D is unclear. V lost 2 bases and J lost 0, with 5 bases in between. CDR3 length equals 13 residues. The germline V gene encodes CDR1 SGHDT and CDR2 YYEEEE. The CDR3 sequence: CASSLTDQETQYF. CDR3 nucleotide sequence: TGTGCCAGCAGCTTAACAGACCAAGAGACCCAGTACTTC.

The CDR3 loop is CASSLDLANYEQYF. The CDR3 nucleotides are TGTGCCAGCAGCCTTGATTTAGCAAACTACGAGCAGTACTTC. The chain carries TRBV5-6 and TRBJ2-7; D unclear. The CDR3 contains 14 residues. The V gene's germline CDR1 is SGHDT and CDR2 YYEEEE. V was trimmed by 4 bases and J by 3 bases, leaving 14 bases between them.

The chain carries TRBV20-1 and TRBJ2-5; no clear D. In germline, CDR1 is DFQATT, CDR2 SNEGSKA (reference sequence). Between the trimmed V and J ends, which lost 3 bases and 5 bases, there was a span of 7 bases. The CDR3 contains 11 residues. CDR3 coding DNA: TGCAGTGCTAGGGAGAGTGAGACCCAGTACTTC. Protein: CSARESETQYF.

The CDR3, as DNA: TGTGCCAGCAGCTGGACAGGGGGTACTACTGGAAACACCATATATTTT. Translating gives CASSWTGGTTGNTIYF. The chain employs TRBV7-9 and TRBJ1-3; 10 bases match TRBD1. CDR1 SEHNR and CDR2 FQNEAQ come from the germline V gene (reference sequence). V was pared by 4 bases and J by 2 bases, with 5 bases of the junction left unmatched. This CDR3 has 16 residues.

The chain joins TRBV28 to TRBJ1-4; 7 bases are shared with TRBD1. CDR3 length equals 15 residues. Per germline, CDR1 MDHEN and CDR2 SYDVKM. V lost 6 bases, J lost 8 bases, and 12 bases stayed unmatched. The CDR3 nucleotides read TGTGCCAGCAGCAGTCCCGGGACAGTCAGGGAAAAACTGTTTTTT. Protein product: CASSSPGTVREKLFF.

This chain links TRBV28 with TRBJ1-1; 9 nucleotides match TRBD1. The CDR3 length is 14 residues. CDR1 and CDR2 (germline): MDHEN, SYDVKM. V shed 10 bases and J 4 bases; nucleotides not matched to a gene: 10. The CDR3 DNA reads as TGTGCCATCAAACAGGGGGCTGGTAGCACTGAAGCTTTCTTT. Translating gives CAIKQGAGSTEAFF.

V and J are TRBV7-9 and TRBJ2-1; the match to TRBD1 covers 7 bases. V lost 3 bases, J lost 12 bases, and 8 bases stayed unmatched. The CDR3 runs 13 residues. Germline lookup yields CDR1 SEHNR and CDR2 FQNEAQ (reference sequence). The CDR3 nucleotides are TGTGCCAGCAGCTTGGAGGACAGGTTGTTGCAGTTCTTC. This codes for CASSLEDRLLQFF.

The rearrangement uses TRBV4-1 and TRBJ2-3; TRBD2 agrees at 14 bases. Trimming removed 0 bases from V and 7 bases from J; junction bases left unmatched: 3. Per germline, CDR1 MGHRA and CDR2 YSYEKL. The CDR3 has 16 residues. CDR3 residues: CASSQEGLAGVYTQYF. CDR3 bases: TGCGCCAGCAGCCAAGAGGGACTAGCGGGAGTTTATACGCAGTATTTT.

This chain joins TRBV15 and TRBJ1-2; TRBD1 might be the D (6 bases). This CDR3 is built from 15 residues. Trimming removed 5 bases at V and 7 bases at J, with 20 bases between. Germline V gene data show CDR1 as LNHNV and CDR2 as YYDKDF (reference sequence). The CDR3 spells CATSRNHRDGGGYTF. CDR3 coding DNA: TGTGCCACCAGCCGAAACCACAGGGATGGAGGTGGCTACACCTTC.

This sequence joins TRBV10-3 and TRBJ1-5; TRBD1 agrees at 7 bases. V trimming: 6 bases; J trimming: 4 bases; junction bases outside the gene matches: 6. The germline V gene encodes CDR1 ENHRY and CDR2 SYGVKD. CDR3 length equals 14 residues. DNA for the CDR3: TGTGCCATCAGGGCAGGGACAGCAAATCAGCCCCAGCATTTT. Residues: CAIRAGTANQPQHF.

This clone has only one observation. The chain recombines TRBV7-9 with TRBJ2-7, with 7 bases aligning to TRBD2. CDR3 length equals 16 residues. Trimming at V came to 1 base and at J to 0 bases, leaving 6 bases not matched to a gene. CDR1 SEHNR and CDR2 FQNEAQ come from the germline V gene (reference sequence). As DNA, the CDR3 is TGTGCCAGCAGCTTAGTAACTAGCGTGAGCTCCTACGAGCAGTACTTC. Amino acid sequence: CASSLVTSVSSYEQYF.

This rearrangement joins TRBV5-5 to TRBJ1-3, with 8 bases identical to TRBD1. This CDR3 is built from 17 residues. CDR1 is SGHKS, CDR2 YYEKEE, per germline (reference sequence). With 0 bases clipped from V and 0 bases from J, the junction kept 5 bases outside the gene matches. In nucleotides, the CDR3 is TGTGCCAGCAGCTTGGATTGGACAGGGAGCTCTGGAAACACCATATATTTT. It specifies CASSLDWTGSSGNTIYF.

V usage is TRBV28 and J usage is TRBJ1-3; perhaps TRBD1 as D (6 bases). This CDR3 contains 13 residues. V gave up 7 bases and J gave up 2 bases, with 9 bases separating them. In germline, CDR1 is MDHEN, CDR2 SYDVKM. The CDR3, as DNA: TGTGCCAGCATACAGGGCGCTGGAAACACCATATATTTT. Protein product: CASIQGAGNTIYF.

The J gene is TRBJ1-2, the V gene TRBV12-3 or TRBV12-4; D remains ambiguous. Deletions cut 6 bases from V and 7 bases from J, with 12 bases between. This CDR3 is 12 amino acids long. CDR3 nucleotides: TGTGCCAGCAGCACCATACGGGGTGGCTACACCTTC. It codes for CASSTIRGGYTF.

This chain links TRBV24-1 with TRBJ2-3; 8 positions agree with TRBD1. From germline, CDR1 is KGHDR and CDR2 SFDVKD. CDR3 size: 16 residues. The V and J ends lost 4 bases and 6 bases, in that order; junction bases with no gene match: 11. CDR3 DNA: TGTGCCACCAGTGAAACAAAAGGACAGGGCATCGATACGCAGTATTTT. Its protein is CATSETKGQGIDTQYF.

The chain recombines TRBV9 with TRBJ1-6; D gene unclear. The CDR3 has 14 amino acids. V was pared by 2 bases and J by 8 bases, with 11 bases between. The germline V gene encodes CDR1 SGDLS and CDR2 YYNGEE. CDR3 amino acids: CASSVQAGYSPLHF. The CDR3 nucleotides are TGTGCCAGCAGCGTCCAAGCCGGGTATTCACCCCTCCACTTT.

V and J are TRBV28 and TRBJ2-7; no reliable D call. Germline V gene sequence: CDR1 MDHEN, CDR2 SYDVKM. The CDR3 runs to 12 residues. Trimming stripped 10 bases from V and 1 base from J, with 11 bases between. CDR3: CATETSSYEQYF. The CDR3 DNA follows: TGTGCCACCGAAACGAGTTCCTACGAGCAGTACTTC.

The chain recombines TRBV6-2 or TRBV6-3 with TRBJ1-1, with 7 nucleotides matching TRBD1. Trimming removed 5 bases from V and 0 bases from J; junction bases left unmatched: 12. CDR1 is MNHEY and CDR2 is SVGEGT in the germline V gene. This CDR3 has 17 amino acids. In nucleotides, the CDR3 is TGTGCCAGCAGTGGGGGACAGCGGAGGTCCATGAACACTGAAGCTTTCTTT. Residues: CASSGGQRRSMNTEAFF.

The V and J genes are TRBV6-5 and TRBJ2-1, with no clear D. Deletions cut 4 bases from V and 0 bases from J, with 13 bases between. The CDR3 runs to 16 residues. Germline V gives CDR1 MNHEY, CDR2 SVGAGI. The chain's CDR3 is CASSFSEVSSYNEQFF. The DNA of the CDR3 is TGTGCCAGCAGTTTCTCCGAAGTGAGCTCCTACAATGAGCAGTTCTTC.

Worth noting for this clone: This same CDR3 is encoded by further DNA sequences in the sample. The chain carries TRBV5-1 and TRBJ1-1; 9 positions agree with TRBD1. Germline CDR1 is SGHRS and CDR2 is YFSETQ. After removal of 0 bases from V and 0 bases from J, the junction contained 0 bases not matched to a gene. The CDR3 covers 15 residues. In DNA, the CDR3 is TGCGCCAGCAGCTTGGGGACAGGGGTGAACACTGAAGCTTTCTTT. It specifies CASSLGTGVNTEAFF. The full variable domain, in which reference TRBV5-1 and TRBJ1-1 provide the parts outside the CDR3, is KAGVTQTPRYLIKTRGQQVTLSCSPISGHRSVSWYQQTPGQGLQFLFEYFSETQRNKGNFPGRFSGRQFSNSRSEMNVSTLELGDSALYLCASSLGTGVNTEAFFGQGTRLTVV.

The chain recombines TRBV2 with TRBJ1-2; D perhaps matches TRBD1 (5 bases). Germline lookup yields CDR1 SNHLY and CDR2 FYNNEI. V was pared by 6 bases and J by 0 bases, with 14 bases between. CDR3 length: 15 residues. The CDR3 bases are TGTGCCAGCAGCGGCATTGACAGACCTAACTATGGCTACACCTTC. This codes for CASSGIDRPNYGYTF.

The count of this clone is one. The chain recombines TRBV9 with TRBJ1-4, with a weak D call TRBD1 (5 bases). Between the trimmed V and J ends, which lost 4 bases and 6 bases, there was a span of 22 bases. The CDR3 has 17 amino acids. The germline V gene encodes CDR1 SGDLS and CDR2 YYNGEE. CDR3 coding DNA: TGTGCCAGCAGCCGGAGCGGCGGCGGGGGAGGGGATGAAAAACTGTTTTTT. As protein: CASSRSGGGGGDEKLFF.